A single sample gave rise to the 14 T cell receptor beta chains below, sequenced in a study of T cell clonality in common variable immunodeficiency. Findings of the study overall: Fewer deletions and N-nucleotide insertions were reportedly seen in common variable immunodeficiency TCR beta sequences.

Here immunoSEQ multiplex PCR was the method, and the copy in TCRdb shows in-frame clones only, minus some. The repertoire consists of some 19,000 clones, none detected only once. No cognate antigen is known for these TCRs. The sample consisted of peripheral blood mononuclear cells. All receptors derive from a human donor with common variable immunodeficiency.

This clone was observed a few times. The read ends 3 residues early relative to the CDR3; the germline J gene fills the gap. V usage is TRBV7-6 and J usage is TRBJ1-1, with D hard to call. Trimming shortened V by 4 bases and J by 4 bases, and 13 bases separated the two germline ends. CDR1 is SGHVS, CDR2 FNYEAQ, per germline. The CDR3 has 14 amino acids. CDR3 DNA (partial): TGTGCCAGCAGCTCAGCAGGTGGTCGCACTGAA. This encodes CASSSAGGRTE. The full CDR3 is CASSSAGGRTEAFF.

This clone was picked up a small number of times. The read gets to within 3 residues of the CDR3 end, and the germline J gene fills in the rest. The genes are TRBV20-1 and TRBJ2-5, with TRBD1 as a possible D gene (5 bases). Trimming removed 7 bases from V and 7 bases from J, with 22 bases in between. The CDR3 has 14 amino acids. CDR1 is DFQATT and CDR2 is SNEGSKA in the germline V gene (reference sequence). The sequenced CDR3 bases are TGCAGTGTCGGGTGGGGCCCTTATAAAGTGACC. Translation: CSVGWGPYKVT. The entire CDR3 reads CSVGWGPYKVTQYF.

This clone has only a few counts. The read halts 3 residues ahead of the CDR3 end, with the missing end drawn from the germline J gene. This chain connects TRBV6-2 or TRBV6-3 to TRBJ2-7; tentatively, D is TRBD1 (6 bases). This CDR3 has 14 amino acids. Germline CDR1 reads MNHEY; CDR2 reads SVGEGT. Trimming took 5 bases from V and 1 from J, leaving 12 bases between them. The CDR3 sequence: CASSRRDTSYEQYF. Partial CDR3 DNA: TGTGCCAGCAGTCGAAGGGACACGTCCTACGAG.

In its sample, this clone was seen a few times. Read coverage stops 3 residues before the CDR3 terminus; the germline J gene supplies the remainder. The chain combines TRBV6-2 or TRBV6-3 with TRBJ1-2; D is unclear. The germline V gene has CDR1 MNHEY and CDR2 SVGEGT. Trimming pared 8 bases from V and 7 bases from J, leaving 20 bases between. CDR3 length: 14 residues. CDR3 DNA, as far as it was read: TGTGCCAGCCATACCCCAGTGGGCTCGCGTGGC. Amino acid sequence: CASHTPVGSRG. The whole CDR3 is CASHTPVGSRGYTF.

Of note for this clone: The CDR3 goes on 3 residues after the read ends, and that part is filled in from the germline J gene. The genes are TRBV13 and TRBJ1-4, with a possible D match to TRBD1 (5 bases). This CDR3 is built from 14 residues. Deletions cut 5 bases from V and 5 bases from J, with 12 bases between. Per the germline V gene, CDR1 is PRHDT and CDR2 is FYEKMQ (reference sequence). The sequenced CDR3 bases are TGTGCCAGCAGCCCCGGGGGATTAAATGAAAAA. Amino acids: CASSPGGLNEK. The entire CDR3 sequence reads CASSPGGLNEKLFF.

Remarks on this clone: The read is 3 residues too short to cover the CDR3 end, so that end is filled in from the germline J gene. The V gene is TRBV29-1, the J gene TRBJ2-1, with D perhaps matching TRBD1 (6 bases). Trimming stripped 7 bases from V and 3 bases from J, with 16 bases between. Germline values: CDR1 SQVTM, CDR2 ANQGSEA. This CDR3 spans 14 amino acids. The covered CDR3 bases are TGCAGCGGGAGGAAACAGGGATTCTACAATGAG. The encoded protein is CSGRKQGFYNE. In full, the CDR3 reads CSGRKQGFYNEQFF.

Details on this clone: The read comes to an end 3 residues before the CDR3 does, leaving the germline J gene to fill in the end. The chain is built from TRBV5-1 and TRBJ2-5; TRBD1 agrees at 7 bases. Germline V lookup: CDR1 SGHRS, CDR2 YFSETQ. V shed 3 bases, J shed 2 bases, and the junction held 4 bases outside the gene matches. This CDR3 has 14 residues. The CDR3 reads CASSSPGQQETQYF. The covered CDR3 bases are TGCGCCAGCAGCTCGCCGGGACAGCAAGAGACC.

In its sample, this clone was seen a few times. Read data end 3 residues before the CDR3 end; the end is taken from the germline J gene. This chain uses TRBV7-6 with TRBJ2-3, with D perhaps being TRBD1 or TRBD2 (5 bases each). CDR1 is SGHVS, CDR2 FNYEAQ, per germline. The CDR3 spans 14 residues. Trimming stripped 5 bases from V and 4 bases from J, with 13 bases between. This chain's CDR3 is CASSARGVADTQYF. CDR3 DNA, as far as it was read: TGTGCCAGCAGCGCTCGAGGGGTCGCAGATACG.

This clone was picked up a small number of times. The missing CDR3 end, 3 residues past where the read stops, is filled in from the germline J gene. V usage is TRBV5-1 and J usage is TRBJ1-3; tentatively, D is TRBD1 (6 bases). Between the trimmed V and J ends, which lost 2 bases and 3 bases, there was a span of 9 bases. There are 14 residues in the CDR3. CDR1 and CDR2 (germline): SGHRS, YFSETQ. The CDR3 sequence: CASSLQTGGNTIYF. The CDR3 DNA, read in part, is TGCGCCAGCAGCTTACAGACAGGTGGAAACACC.

Incomplete CDR3 DNA: TGTGCCAGTAGTAGGCCGCCCGGGGGGCTAAGATTGAACACTGAA. It translates to CASSRPPGGLRLNTE. The complete CDR3 reads CASSRPPGGLRLNTEAFF. The J gene is TRBJ1-1, the V gene TRBV19; D perhaps matches TRBD1 (6 bases). The sequence runs out 3 residues before the end of the CDR3; the remainder is reconstructed from the germline J gene. V lost 4 bases and J lost 0, with 21 bases in between. The CDR3 runs to 18 residues. Germline V gives CDR1 LNHDA, CDR2 SQIVND (reference sequence).

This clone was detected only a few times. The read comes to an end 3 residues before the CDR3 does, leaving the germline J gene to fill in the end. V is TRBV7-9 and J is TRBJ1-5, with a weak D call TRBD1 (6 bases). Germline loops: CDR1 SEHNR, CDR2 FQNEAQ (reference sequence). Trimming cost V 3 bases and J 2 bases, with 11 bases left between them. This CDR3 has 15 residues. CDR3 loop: CASSFSGGRNQPQHF. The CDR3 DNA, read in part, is TGTGCCAGCAGCTTTAGTGGGGGCCGCAATCAGCCC. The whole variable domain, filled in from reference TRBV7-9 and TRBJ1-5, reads DTGVSQNPRHKITKRGQNVTFRCDPISEHNRLYWYRQTLGQGPEFLTYFQNEAQLEKSRLLSDRFSAERPKGSFSTLEIQRTEQGDSAMYLCASSFSGGRNQPQHFGDGTRLSIL.

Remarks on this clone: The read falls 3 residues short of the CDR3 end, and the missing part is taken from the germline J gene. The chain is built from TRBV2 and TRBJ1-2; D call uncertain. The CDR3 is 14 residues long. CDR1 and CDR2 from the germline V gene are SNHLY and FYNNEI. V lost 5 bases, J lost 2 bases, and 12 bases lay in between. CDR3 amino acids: CASSPPGPNYGYTF. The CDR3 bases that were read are TGTGCCAGCAGTCCCCCAGGCCCCAACTATGGC.

CDR3 residues: CASSISHARETQYF. The CDR3 DNA, read in part, is TGTGCCAGTAGTATTAGCCATGCCCGGGAGACC. The chain uses TRBV19 and TRBJ2-5; no reliable D call. From the germline J gene comes the end of the CDR3, since the read stops 3 residues before it. Trimming cost V 3 bases and J 5 bases, with 13 bases left between them. This CDR3 is built from 14 residues. The germline CDR1 and CDR2 sequences are LNHDA and SQIVND (reference sequence). The variable domain in full, completed from reference TRBV19 and TRBJ2-5, reads DGGITQSPKYLFRKEGQNVTLSCEQNLNHDAMYWYRQDPGQGLRLIYYSQIVNDFQKGDIAEGYSVSREKKESFPLTVTSAQKNPTAFYLCASSISHARETQYFGPGTRLLVL.

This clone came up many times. The CDR3 protein is CASSPQSAENIQYF. The DNA read from the CDR3 is TGTGCCAGCTCACCACAGTCCGCGGAAAACATT. V is TRBV18 and J is TRBJ2-4, with unresolved D. With the read ending 3 residues before the CDR3 end, the germline J gene is used to fill in that end. This CDR3 region has 14 residues. Germline-derived CDR1 and CDR2 are KGHSH and LQKENI. Trimming left V 1 base short and J 5 bases short, with 9 bases between.